Shown below are 21 T cell receptor beta chains from a single sample sequenced in a study of early T cells in non-severe SARS-CoV-2 infection. TCRdb fed the 5' RACE reads into MiXCR, producing one record per CDR3 protein. Of some 89,000 distinct CDR3 sequences in the sample, roughly 9.6% are singletons; the top ten hold 4.7%. The source material was whole blood, sampled at baseline. The receptors were gathered from an adult who was a healthcare worker with PCR-confirmed SARS-CoV-2 infection or an uninfected control (not recorded which).

The chain combines TRBV5-1 with TRBJ2-7, with D possibly TRBD1 on 6 matching bases. The CDR3 has 13 residues. Trimming stripped 5 bases from V and 4 bases from J, with 13 bases between. CDR1 is SGHRS, CDR2 YFSETQ, per germline. Here the CDR3 reads CASSQRQEYEQYF. The CDR3 nucleotides read TGCGCCAGCAGTCAACGACAGGAGTACGAGCAGTACTTC.

Concerning this clonotype: Just one base apart from a much larger clone, this may be a read error. This rearrangement joins TRBV11-2 to TRBJ2-2, with a possible D match to TRBD2 (6 bases). This CDR3 contains 14 residues. Per the germline V gene, CDR1 is SGHAT and CDR2 is FQNNGV. The V gene lost 5 bases and the J gene lost 7 bases, with 14 bases spanning the gap. CDR3 sequence reads: CASSQGLLVGELFF. The CDR3, as DNA: TGTGCCAGCAGCCAGGGACTTCTAGTCGGGGAGCTGTTTTTT.

This clonotype was counted only a few times. The V and J genes are TRBV14 and TRBJ1-2; D gene ambiguous. V shed 6 bases and J shed 2 bases, with 10 bases lying between them. The CDR3 length is 13 residues. Germline V CDR1 and CDR2: SGHDN, FVKESK. CDR3 sequence: CASRLSRNYGYTF. As DNA, the CDR3 is TGTGCCAGCAGGCTTTCTCGGAACTATGGCTACACCTTC.

This clonotype was seen repeatedly, ten times or more. In DNA form, the CDR3 reads TGCGCCAGCAGCTTATCGGGCAGGGAAGTAGGAGGCTACACCTTC. Protein sequence: CASSLSGREVGGYTF. The chain has TRBV5-1 and TRBJ1-2, with TRBD1 as a possible D gene (5 bases). The CDR3 loop spans 15 amino acids. Looked up from germline, CDR1 is SGHRS and CDR2 is YFSETQ. The ends were cut back, 2 bases at V and 8 bases at J, with 19 bases in the middle.

This chain links TRBV7-2 with TRBJ1-5; no reliable D call. Germline V gives CDR1 SGHTA, CDR2 FQGNSA. This CDR3 region has 14 residues. V was clipped by 3 bases and J by 7 bases, with 13 bases between them. The CDR3 DNA is TGTGCCAGCAGCTTCAGTCAGGAAGGCCAGCCCCAGCATTTT. Its translation: CASSFSQEGQPQHF. The full variable domain, with the rest looked up from reference TRBV7-2 and TRBJ1-5, is GAGVSQSPSNKVTEKGKDVELRCDPISGHTALYWYRQSLGQGLEFLIYFQGNSAPDKSGLPSDRFSAERTGGSVSTLTIQRTQQEDSAVYLCASSFSQEGQPQHFGDGTRLSIL.

This clonotype occurred many times. The chain employs TRBV6-2 or TRBV6-3 and TRBJ2-7; 8 nucleotides agree with TRBD2. The V and J ends lost 8 bases and 4 bases, in that order; junction bases with no gene match: 10. CDR1 MNHEY and CDR2 SVGEGT come from the germline V gene. The CDR3 loop spans 14 amino acids. CDR3 in amino acids: CASYHQAGEYEQYF. The CDR3 nucleotides are TGTGCCAGCTATCACCAAGCGGGGGAATACGAGCAGTACTTC.

This clonotype was counted once. This chain connects TRBV12-3 or TRBV12-4 to TRBJ1-1; D ambiguous. This CDR3 is 14 amino acids long. V dropped 2 bases and J dropped 1 base, with 8 bases sitting between them. Written as DNA, the CDR3 is TGTGCCAGCAGTTTATACGGGCCGAACACTGAAGCTTTCTTT. As protein: CASSLYGPNTEAFF.

Points on this clonotype: The junction does not match germline at one end; this may be a read error. V usage is TRBV6-6 and J usage is TRBJ1-2; D not certain. The CDR3 covers 11 residues. Germline lookup yields CDR1 MNHNY and CDR2 SVGAGI (reference sequence). CDR3 protein: CASSYSFGHTF. The CDR3 DNA sequence: TGTGCCAGCAGTTACTCCTTTGGCCACACCTTC.

This clonotype has more than one count but fewer than ten. DNA for the CDR3: TGTGCCAGCAGCTTACTAGACCCCGGGGAGCTGTTTTTT. Encoded protein: CASSLLDPGELFF. The V and J genes are TRBV7-3 and TRBJ2-2, with D unresolved. Germline V lookup: CDR1 SGHTA, CDR2 FQGTGA. The V end was cut by 2 bases, the J end by 6 bases, with 7 bases between. The CDR3 covers 13 residues. The full variable domain, in which reference TRBV7-3 and TRBJ2-2 provide the parts outside the CDR3, is GAGVSQTPSNKVTEKGKYVELRCDPISGHTALYWYRQSLGQGPEFLIYFQGTGAADDSGLPNDRFFAVRPEGSVSTLKIQRTERGDSAVYLCASSLLDPGELFFGEGSRLTVL.

The sample holds a few counts of this clonotype. The chain joins TRBV25-1 to TRBJ2-1; 10 bases are shared with TRBD2. The CDR3 is 16 residues long. Germline assignment: CDR1 MGHDK and CDR2 SYGVNS. The trim removed 3 bases at V and 7 bases at J, leaving 9 bases unmatched. CDR3 bases: TGTGCCAGCAGTGATTCTAGCGGGAGCCTGGGGAATGAGCAGTTCTTC. It specifies CASSDSSGSLGNEQFF.

Worth noting for this clonotype: A single base separates this from a much larger clone, so it may be a read error. This rearrangement joins TRBV6-4 to TRBJ2-3; D may match TRBD1 or TRBD2 (5 bases each). Trimming cost V 4 bases and J 0 bases, with 14 bases left between them. The germline V gene has CDR1 MRHNA and CDR2 SNTAGT. The CDR3 has 16 amino acids. The CDR3: CASSGVGDASTDTQYF. The CDR3 DNA reads TGTGCCAGCAGTGGGGTGGGGGACGCTAGCACAGATACGCAGTATTTT.

This clonotype turned up a few times. The chain employs TRBV7-3 and TRBJ1-1; 8 bases are a match to TRBD1. Germline values: CDR1 SGHTA, CDR2 FQGTGA. The CDR3 consists of 14 residues. V shed 2 bases and J 4 bases; nucleotides not matched to a gene: 3. The CDR3 DNA reads as TGTGCCAGCAGCTTAGCAGGGGGCGTCACTGAAGCTTTCTTT. Its protein is CASSLAGGVTEAFF.

This clonotype appeared a few times. The chain is built from TRBV30 and TRBJ2-5, with unresolved D. The CDR3 spans 13 residues. Germline values: CDR1 GTSNPN, CDR2 SVGIG (reference sequence). V was pared by 1 base and J by 5 bases, with 11 bases between. The CDR3 sequence is CAWSDSGVETQYF. The CDR3 DNA reads as TGTGCCTGGAGTGATTCAGGTGTGGAGACCCAGTACTTC.

This clonotype turned up a few times. The chain is built from TRBV6-1 and TRBJ2-2; TRBD1 matches at 9 bases. This CDR3 has 14 residues. Trimming took 8 bases from V and 3 from J; bases not matched to a gene: 4. Germline V gives CDR1 MNHNS, CDR2 SASEGT. In DNA form, the CDR3 reads TGTGCCAGCGATACAGGGGGCGACACCGGGGAGCTGTTTTTT. This gives the protein CASDTGGDTGELFF.

There are a few counts of this clonotype. The rearrangement links TRBV10-3 to TRBJ2-2; possibly TRBD2 for D (5 bases). Trimming removed 2 bases from V and 0 bases from J, with 16 bases in between. Germline V gene sequence: CDR1 ENHRY, CDR2 SYGVKD. This CDR3 comprises 18 residues. The CDR3 nucleotides read TGTGCCATCAGTGAGGAGGGTCCCTGGAACTCGAACACCGGGGAGCTGTTTTTT. This codes for CAISEEGPWNSNTGELFF.

This clonotype was counted many times. The V call is TRBV29-1, the J call TRBJ1-1; 10 nucleotides align to TRBD1. Per the germline V gene, CDR1 is SQVTM and CDR2 is ANQGSEA. The CDR3 extends over 13 amino acids. The V and J ends lost 6 bases and 4 bases, in that order; junction bases with no gene match: 5. The CDR3 nucleotides are TGCAGCGTCTGGACAGGGGGTTCCACTGAAGCTTTCTTT. Amino acid sequence: CSVWTGGSTEAFF.

The chain carries TRBV19 and TRBJ1-1, with D possibly TRBD1 on 6 matching bases. The CDR3 runs to 15 residues. Germline CDR1 is LNHDA and CDR2 is SQIVND (reference sequence). Trimming pared 5 bases from V and 3 bases from J, leaving 16 bases between. The CDR3 reads CASSARGGGYTEAFF. The CDR3 region has the DNA TGTGCCAGTAGTGCCCGAGGGGGGGGGTACACTGAAGCTTTCTTT.

This clonotype was observed at least ten times. V and J are TRBV20-1 and TRBJ1-1, with 8 positions matching TRBD1. There are 17 residues in the CDR3. Germline V lookup: CDR1 DFQATT, CDR2 SNEGSKA (reference sequence). J gave up 0 bases and V 0 bases, and 9 bases lay outside the gene matches. The CDR3 reads CSARDSDRVSMNTEAFF. DNA for the CDR3: TGCAGTGCTAGAGATTCGGACAGGGTGAGCATGAACACTGAAGCTTTCTTT.

The chain combines TRBV27 with TRBJ2-7; TRBD1 or TRBD2 may be the D gene (5 bases each). Germline loops: CDR1 MNHEY, CDR2 SMNVEV (reference sequence). CDR3 length: 13 residues. The ends were cut back, 5 bases at V and 6 bases at J, with 14 bases in the middle. In DNA, the CDR3 is TGTGCCAGCAGTGGGGACGGAGCCATCGAGCAGTACTTC. Translated, it gives CASSGDGAIEQYF.

This clonotype was found a few times. The chain couples TRBV20-1 to TRBJ1-4; D is undetermined. The ends were cut back, 7 bases at V and 4 bases at J, with 13 bases in the middle. Germline V lookup: CDR1 DFQATT, CDR2 SNEGSKA (reference sequence). The CDR3 totals 13 residues. CDR3 DNA: TGCAGTGGGTATAACAGCCGTAATGAAAAACTGTTTTTT. Residues: CSGYNSRNEKLFF.

This clonotype was seen a few times. This sequence joins TRBV7-9 and TRBJ1-1, with a possible D match to TRBD1 (6 bases). Germline-derived CDR1 and CDR2 are SEHNR and FQNEAQ (reference sequence). The CDR3 sequence is 15 residues long. The germline V and J ends were trimmed by 0 bases and 1 base, with 9 bases remaining between them. The chain's CDR3 is CASSLAQGTNTEAFF. CDR3 coding DNA: TGTGCCAGCAGCTTAGCGCAGGGGACGAACACTGAAGCTTTCTTT.